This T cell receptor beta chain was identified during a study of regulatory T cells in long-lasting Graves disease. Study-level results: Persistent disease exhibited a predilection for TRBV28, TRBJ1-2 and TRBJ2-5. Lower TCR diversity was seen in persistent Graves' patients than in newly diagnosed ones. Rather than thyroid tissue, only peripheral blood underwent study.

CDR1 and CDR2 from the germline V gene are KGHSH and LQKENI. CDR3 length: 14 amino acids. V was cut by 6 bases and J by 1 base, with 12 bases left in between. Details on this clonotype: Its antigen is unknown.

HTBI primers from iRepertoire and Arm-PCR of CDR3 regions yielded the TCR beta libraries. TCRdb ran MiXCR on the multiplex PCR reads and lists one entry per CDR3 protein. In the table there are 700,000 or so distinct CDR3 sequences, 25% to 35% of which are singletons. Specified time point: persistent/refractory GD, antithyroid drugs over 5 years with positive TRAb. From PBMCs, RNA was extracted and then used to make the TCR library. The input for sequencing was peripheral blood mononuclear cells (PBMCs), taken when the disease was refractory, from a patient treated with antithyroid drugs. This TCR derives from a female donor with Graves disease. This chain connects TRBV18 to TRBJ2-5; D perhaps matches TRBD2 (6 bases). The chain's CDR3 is CASSPPSVQETQYF. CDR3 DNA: TGTGCCAGCTCCCCGCCTAGCGTCCAAGAGACCCAGTACTTC. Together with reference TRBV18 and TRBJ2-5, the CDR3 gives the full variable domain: NAGVMQNPRHLVRRRGQEARLRCSPMKGHSHVYWYRQLPEEGLKFMVYLQKENIIDESGMPKERFSAEFPKEGPSILRIQQVVRGDSAAYFCASSPPSVQETQYFGPGTRLLVL.